The next 18 T cell receptor beta chains were all read from a single sample in a study of immune evolution from preneoplasia to lung adenocarcinoma. The method was immunoSEQ multiplex PCR; TCRdb's version includes in-frame clones alone and lacks a portion of them. In the table there are thousands of clones, about four fifths of which are singletons. Sequenced sample: FFPE minimally invasive lung adenocarcinoma tissue. Receptors originate from a person aged 55-80 years with lung adenocarcinoma.

This clone came up once. The chain employs TRBV19 and TRBJ2-6, with D maybe TRBD2 (7 bases). The germline V and J ends were trimmed by 6 bases and 4 bases, with 19 bases remaining between them. The CDR3 spans 17 residues. The germline V gene has CDR1 LNHDA and CDR2 SQIVND (reference sequence). CDR3: CASRNSGGAAGANVLTF. CDR3 nucleotides: TGTGCCAGTAGAAACTCGGGGGGCGCTGCCGGGGCCAACGTCCTGACTTTC.

The V call is TRBV15, the J call TRBJ2-1, with a possible D match to TRBD2 (6 bases). The ends were cut back, 0 bases at V and 11 bases at J, with 11 bases in the middle. CDR1 is LNHNV, CDR2 YYDKDF, per germline (reference sequence). This CDR3 has 13 amino acids. CDR3 sequence (DNA): TGTGCCACCAGCAGAGATCCCGGGAGTAAGCAGTTCTTC. Residues: CATSRDPGSKQFF.

This clone appeared a few times. This sequence joins TRBV9 and TRBJ1-2; D is undetermined. The CDR3 runs to 11 residues. CDR1 is SGDLS, CDR2 YYNGEE, per germline. Trimming stripped 4 bases from V and 4 bases from J, with 5 bases between. CDR3 DNA sequence: TGTGCCAGCAGCAATTTCTATGGCTACACCTTC. It specifies CASSNFYGYTF.

This clone is a singleton in its sample. Without the conserved terminal phenylalanine or tryptophan, this CDR3 likely stems from a read error. The gene calls are TRBV9 and TRBJ2-6; TRBD1 is a possible D gene (6 bases). The CDR3 runs 16 residues. In germline, CDR1 is SGDLS, CDR2 YYNGEE. The V gene lost 4 bases and the J gene lost 0 bases, with 11 bases spanning the gap. CDR3 sequence (DNA): TGTGCCAGCAGCCCGGACAGCTTCTCTGGGGCCAACGTCCTGACTTCC. As protein: CASSPDSFSGANVLTS.

On this clone: Other DNA sequences of this sample code for an identical CDR3. The chain joins TRBV28 to TRBJ1-2; D is perhaps TRBD1 (5 bases). Between the trimmed V and J ends, which lost 8 bases and 9 bases, there was a span of 7 bases. Germline values: CDR1 MDHEN, CDR2 SYDVKM. The CDR3 spans 9 residues. DNA of the CDR3: TGTGCCAGCGGGGCTCGCTACACCTTC. Translation gives CASGARYTF.

The V gene is TRBV30, the J gene TRBJ1-4, with a tentative D call TRBD1 (6 bases). Germline V gene lookup returns CDR1 GTSNPN and CDR2 SVGIG (reference sequence). This CDR3 has 17 residues. Trimming cost V 2 bases and J 7 bases, with 23 bases left between them. The CDR3 loop is CAWSTPRARTASEKLFF. The DNA for the CDR3 is TGTGCCTGGAGTACACCTAGAGCCCGGACAGCTAGTGAAAAACTGTTTTTT.

This clone appeared once. This CDR3 reads CASSTEPDSTEAFF. CDR3 nucleotides: TGCGCCAGCAGCACCGAACCCGACAGCACTGAAGCTTTCTTT. V and J are TRBV5-1 and TRBJ1-1; possibly TRBD1 for D (5 bases). The CDR3 has 14 residues. V was clipped by 4 bases and J by 4 bases, with 14 bases between them. The germline CDR1 and CDR2 sequences are SGHRS and YFSETQ.

Only a few counts were recorded for this clone. V usage is TRBV2 and J usage is TRBJ1-3, with 8 bases fitting TRBD1. V lost 2 bases and J lost 1; bases outside the gene matches: 4. Germline assignment: CDR1 SNHLY and CDR2 FYNNEI. The CDR3 length is 16 residues. The CDR3 loop reads CASSELGTGSGNTIYF. The CDR3 DNA reads as TGTGCCAGCAGTGAACTGGGGACAGGTTCTGGAAACACCATATATTTT.

This chain joins TRBV6-4 and TRBJ2-1; 8 nucleotides align to TRBD2. The CDR3 contains 15 residues. The germline gives CDR1 MRHNA, CDR2 SNTAGT. The junction had 3 bases not matched to a gene; V was cut back by 0 bases and J by 5 bases. CDR3 loop: CASSDSSGSHNEQFF. The CDR3, as DNA: TGTGCCAGCAGTGACTCGAGCGGGAGTCACAATGAGCAGTTCTTC.

This clone has only a few counts. The chain has TRBV7-2 and TRBJ1-5; tentative D call: TRBD1 (5 bases). The germline gives CDR1 SGHTA, CDR2 FQGNSA. Trimming left V 1 base short and J 0 bases short, with 7 bases between. This CDR3 region has 15 residues. CDR3 loop: CASSLEGHSNQPQHF. The CDR3 region has the DNA TGTGCCAGCAGCTTAGAGGGGCATAGCAATCAGCCCCAGCATTTT.

The rearrangement uses TRBV20-1 and TRBJ2-3; D is uncertain. This CDR3 is built from 11 residues. Trimming left V 6 bases short and J 5 bases short, with 9 bases between. Per germline, CDR1 DFQATT and CDR2 SNEGSKA (reference sequence). The CDR3 sequence: CSAQKEDTQYF. CDR3 nucleotide sequence: TGCAGTGCCCAAAAGGAAGATACGCAGTATTTT.

This clone was found once. The J gene is TRBJ2-5, the V gene TRBV6-5, with 11 bases aligning to TRBD1. The CDR3 is 14 amino acids. V shed 6 bases and J 1 base; nucleotides not matched to a gene: 1. CDR1 and CDR2 (germline): MNHEY, SVGAGI. CDR3 protein: CASRGTGGQETQYF. For the CDR3, the DNA is TGTGCCAGCAGGGGGACAGGGGGCCAAGAGACCCAGTACTTC.

The sample holds a few counts of this clone. A junction boundary mismatches the germline segment, possibly from a read error. The chain recombines TRBV5-4 with TRBJ2-7; 12 bases map to TRBD2. The germline gives CDR1 SGHNT, CDR2 YYREEE (reference sequence). The CDR3 extends over 16 amino acids. The CDR3, as DNA: TGTGCCAGCAGCCAAGGACCTGCGTCGACTAGCGGGGGCCTGAACTTC. Its translation: CASSQGPASTSGGLNF.

The chain recombines TRBV29-1 with TRBJ1-3; 7 nucleotides match TRBD1. There are 13 residues in the CDR3. The V segment lost 5 bases and the J segment 4 bases; nucleotides outside the gene matches: 5. Looked up from germline, CDR1 is SQVTM and CDR2 is ANQGSEA. CDR3 residues: CSVPQGVGNTIYF. The CDR3 DNA reads as TGCAGCGTTCCGCAGGGGGTGGGAAACACCATATATTTT.

This chain joins TRBV11-2 and TRBJ1-5; 8 nucleotides agree with TRBD1. After removal of 5 bases from V and 6 bases from J, the junction contained 9 bases not matched to a gene. This CDR3 region has 15 residues. Germline CDR1 and CDR2: SGHAT and FQNNGV. CDR3 loop: CASSPDRGGGQPQHF. The CDR3 DNA sequence: TGTGCCAGCAGCCCCGACAGGGGAGGGGGTCAGCCCCAGCATTTT.

CDR3 region: CSVAQVIDEQFF. Here the CDR3 DNA reads TGCAGCGTTGCACAGGTGATCGATGAGCAGTTCTTC. V usage is TRBV29-1 and J usage is TRBJ2-1; a possible D gene is TRBD1 (5 bases). The germline V gene has CDR1 SQVTM and CDR2 ANQGSEA. V lost 4 bases and J 8 bases, leaving 12 bases between the germline ends. The CDR3 is 12 residues long.

The chain employs TRBV11-2 and TRBJ2-5; D remains unclear. CDR3 length equals 11 residues. V lost 2 bases and J 5 bases, leaving 3 bases between the germline ends. Germline lookup yields CDR1 SGHAT and CDR2 FQNNGV. The CDR3 loop is CASSLKETQYF. Here the CDR3 DNA reads TGTGCCAGCAGCTTAAAGGAGACCCAGTACTTC.

The table lists this clone with a count of one. V gene TRBV5-4 combines with J gene TRBJ2-3; D is unclear. Germline V gives CDR1 SGHNT, CDR2 YYREEE (reference sequence). V was clipped by 0 bases and J by 1 base, with 12 bases between them. The CDR3 loop spans 16 amino acids. The CDR3 region is CASSLGVSGGTDTQYF. The CDR3 nucleotides are TGTGCCAGCAGCTTGGGGGTTTCTGGTGGCACAGATACGCAGTATTTT. The entire variable domain, with the rest obtained from reference TRBV5-4 and TRBJ2-3, is as follows: ETGVTQSPTHLIKTRGQQVTLRCSSQSGHNTVSWYQQALGQGPQFIFQYYREEENGRGNFPPRFSGLQFPNYSSELNVNALELDDSALYLCASSLGVSGGTDTQYFGPGTRLTVL.